Following are 30 T cell receptor beta chains from one sample sequenced in a study of radiotherapy plus CTLA-4 blockade in lung cancer. TCRdb's table, derived via immunoSEQ multiplex PCR, lists solely in-frame clones and lacks some. The table lists around 53,000 clones, around nine tenths of them singletons, with over 15% in the top ten. The source was peripheral blood, collected from a patient treated with radiotherapy plus ipilimumab. Every receptor here comes from a human donor with non-small cell lung cancer that progressed on radiotherapy plus ipilimumab. Some clones in this sample may be carry-over from other donors' samples.

This clone was detected only a few times. V gene TRBV27 combines with J gene TRBJ2-3; D is unresolved. CDR3 length equals 15 residues. Germline V gene lookup returns CDR1 MNHEY and CDR2 SMNVEV (reference sequence). Between the trimmed V and J ends, which lost 3 bases and 6 bases, there was a span of 16 bases. The CDR3 bases are TGTGCCAGCAGTTTCGCTCATCTCGCCCGGGATACGCAGTATTTT. This translates into CASSFAHLARDTQYF.

Concerning this clone itself: The sample holds other DNA sequences that translate to the same CDR3. The chain couples TRBV7-3 to TRBJ2-1; D is perhaps TRBD2 (6 bases). From germline, CDR1 is SGHTA and CDR2 FQGTGA. This CDR3 is 12 amino acids long. V lost 5 bases to trimming and J lost 7 bases, with 9 bases between them. This chain's CDR3 is CASSPGGNEQFF. The CDR3 DNA is TGTGCCAGCAGCCCCGGGGGTAATGAGCAGTTCTTC.

The rearrangement uses TRBV7-2 and TRBJ2-5, with D tentatively TRBD2 (6 bases). V was pared by 1 base and J by 0 bases, with 12 bases between. Per germline, CDR1 SGHTA and CDR2 FQGNSA. The CDR3 consists of 16 residues. This chain's CDR3 is CASSLGLALYQETQYF. For the CDR3, the DNA is TGTGCCAGCAGCTTAGGTCTAGCGTTGTACCAAGAGACCCAGTACTTC.

The chain carries TRBV6-5 and TRBJ2-1; 9 bases map to TRBD2. Trimming removed 0 bases from V and 4 bases from J; junction bases left unmatched: 4. Germline loops: CDR1 MNHEY, CDR2 SVGAGI. The CDR3 is 16 residues long. The DNA for the CDR3 is TGTGCCAGCAGTTACTCGAGGACTAGCGCTTACAATGAGCAGTTCTTC. It codes for CASSYSRTSAYNEQFF.

The V and J genes are TRBV29-1 and TRBJ2-5; TRBD1 matches at 7 bases. Germline loops: CDR1 SQVTM, CDR2 ANQGSEA. The CDR3 runs to 13 residues. V trimming: 7 bases; J trimming: 5 bases; junction bases outside the gene matches: 10. The CDR3 nucleotides are TGCAGCGCTGCACAGGGGAGAGGGGAGACCCAGTACTTC. Protein: CSAAQGRGETQYF.

This clone was counted once. The chain carries TRBV5-1 and TRBJ2-5; 14 nucleotides agree with TRBD2. V was clipped by 0 bases and J by 4 bases; unmatched bases: 11. The length of the CDR3 is 19 residues. The germline V gene encodes CDR1 SGHRS and CDR2 YFSETQ. The CDR3 reads CASSLGGTSGSGEGETQYF. The CDR3, as DNA: TGCGCCAGCAGCTTGGGAGGGACTAGCGGGAGTGGCGAGGGAGAGACCCAGTACTTC.

The chain employs TRBV29-1 and TRBJ1-2; tentative D call: TRBD1 (5 bases). Trimming stripped 2 bases from V and 7 bases from J, with 11 bases between. Per germline, CDR1 SQVTM and CDR2 ANQGSEA. This CDR3 comprises 12 residues. The CDR3 here is CSVETRASGYTF. CDR3 sequence (DNA): TGCAGCGTTGAAACCAGGGCAAGTGGCTACACCTTC. The whole variable domain, remainder taken from reference TRBV29-1 and TRBJ1-2, is SAVISQKPSRDICQRGTSLTIQCQVDSQVTMMFWYRQQPGQSLTLIATANQGSEATYESGFVIDKFPISRPNLTFSTLTVSNMSPEDSSIYLCSVETRASGYTFGSGTRLTVV.

This rearrangement joins TRBV2 to TRBJ1-5, with a tentative D call TRBD1 (5 bases). CDR1 and CDR2 from the germline V gene are SNHLY and FYNNEI. There are 18 residues in the CDR3. Deletions cut 6 bases from V and 2 bases from J, with 23 bases between. In DNA form, the CDR3 reads TGTGCCAGCAGCGATGCTCTGGACATAAAGTGGGGCAATCAGCCCCAGCATTTT. This sequence encodes CASSDALDIKWGNQPQHF.

With regard to this clone: The junction differs from germline at one of its ends, possibly a read error. V gene TRBV6-6 combines with J gene TRBJ2-3; 8 positions match TRBD2. Germline lookup yields CDR1 MNHNY and CDR2 SVGAGI (reference sequence). The CDR3 covers 16 residues. The CDR3 DNA is TGTGCCAGCAATTACGGAGCGGGGGACCCCACAGATACGCAGTATTTT. Its translation: CASNYGAGDPTDTQYF.

This chain connects TRBV10-3 to TRBJ2-3; 15 bases map to TRBD2. Germline V gene lookup returns CDR1 ENHRY and CDR2 SYGVKD. The CDR3 has 16 residues. The ends lost 10 bases at V and 6 bases at J; junction bases unmatched: 11. The chain's CDR3 is CATLGLAGGGHDTQYF. The CDR3 DNA sequence: TGTGCCACGTTGGGACTAGCGGGAGGAGGACATGATACGCAGTATTTT.

The chain combines TRBV21-1 with TRBJ2-7; TRBD2 was called by the table and not checked on the DNA. TRBV21-1 is deemed a pseudogene. This CDR3 spans 21 amino acids. CDR3 bases: TGTGCCAGCATCAGGAGTCCGGTACGGGGACTAGCGGGAGAGGAAACCTACGAGCAGTACTTC. Translated, it gives CASIRSPVRGLAGEETYEQYF.

The chain recombines TRBV6-1 with TRBJ2-1, with a tentative D call TRBD2 (7 bases). The CDR3 sequence is 16 residues long. V dropped 3 bases and J dropped 7 bases, with 19 bases sitting between them. From germline, CDR1 is MNHNS and CDR2 SASEGT. The CDR3 spells CASSDGPRGAGNEQFF. The CDR3 nucleotides are TGTGCCAGCAGTGATGGCCCCCGGGGGGCGGGGAATGAGCAGTTCTTC.

The chain recombines TRBV18 with TRBJ1-1; D gene unclear. The germline CDR1 and CDR2 sequences are KGHSH and LQKENI. Deletions cut 2 bases from V and 6 bases from J, with 16 bases between. The length of the CDR3 is 15 residues. This chain's CDR3 is CASSPMSGREAEAFF. Here the CDR3 DNA reads TGTGCCAGCTCACCAATGTCCGGCCGGGAGGCTGAAGCTTTCTTT.

This chain links TRBV5-4 with TRBJ1-3; 8 nucleotides match TRBD1. With V trimmed by 4 bases and J by 2 bases, 8 bases remained unmatched. The CDR3 totals 16 residues. Looked up from germline, CDR1 is SGHNT and CDR2 is YYREEE (reference sequence). CDR3 sequence (DNA): TGTGCCAGCAGCATAGGACAGGGTTCGCCTGGAAACACCATATATTTT. It codes for CASSIGQGSPGNTIYF.

The chain carries TRBV7-8 and TRBJ1-2; D not resolved. The CDR3 runs 14 residues. Looked up from germline, CDR1 is SGHVS and CDR2 is FQNEAQ. V was cut by 0 bases and J by 5 bases, with 10 bases left in between. In nucleotides, the CDR3 is TGTGCCAGCAGCTTAGCACACTACTTGTATGGCTACACCTTC. It translates to CASSLAHYLYGYTF.

This clone was observed a handful of times. CDR3 sequence reads: CASSEYLAGATTDTQYF. DNA for the CDR3: TGTGCCAGCAGTGAATATCTAGCGGGGGCCACCACAGATACGCAGTATTTT. The chain carries TRBV2 and TRBJ2-3; 10 nucleotides agree with TRBD2. Germline assignment: CDR1 SNHLY and CDR2 FYNNEI. There are 17 residues in the CDR3. V was clipped by 2 bases and J by 2 bases; unmatched bases: 7.

The chain joins TRBV2 to TRBJ2-3, with 7 bases that match TRBD1. The CDR3 contains 16 residues. The V segment lost 8 bases and the J segment 0 bases; nucleotides outside the gene matches: 11. Germline V gene lookup returns CDR1 SNHLY and CDR2 FYNNEI. The CDR3 bases are TGTGCCAGCCCTGAGAGGGGGCTGTCTAGCACAGATACGCAGTATTTT. Translation: CASPERGLSSTDTQYF.

This chain links TRBV20-1 with TRBJ1-2; no clear D. Germline lookup yields CDR1 DFQATT and CDR2 SNEGSKA (reference sequence). V was cut by 2 bases and J by 8 bases, with 9 bases left in between. The CDR3 extends over 11 amino acids. The CDR3, as DNA: TGCAGTGCTAGACAGGCCTTAGGCTACACCTTC. Translation: CSARQALGYTF.

The CDR3 DNA is TGTGCCAGCAGTGAGTACCGGGACACCACCTACGAGCAGTACTTC. Translation: CASSEYRDTTYEQYF. The V gene is TRBV27, the J gene TRBJ2-5; D might be TRBD1 (6 bases). The J call is uncertain, as TRBJ2-7 better fits the DNA end. The CDR3 has 15 residues. In germline, CDR1 is MNHEY, CDR2 SMNVEV (reference sequence).

In this sample, this clone turned up a few times. The rearrangement joins TRBV29-1 to TRBJ1-2, with D possibly being TRBD1 (5 bases). CDR3 length: 11 residues. The germline CDR1 and CDR2 sequences are SQVTM and ANQGSEA. This chain's CDR3 is CSFRGSYGYTF. The DNA of the CDR3 is TGCAGTTTTAGGGGAAGCTATGGCTACACCTTC.

The chain recombines TRBV28 with TRBJ1-2, with D possibly being TRBD1 (5 bases). This CDR3 is built from 13 residues. Between the trimmed V and J ends, which lost 3 bases and 5 bases, there was a span of 10 bases. Looked up from germline, CDR1 is MDHEN and CDR2 is SYDVKM. This chain's CDR3 is CASSLKGPYGYTF. In DNA, the CDR3 is TGTGCCAGCAGTTTGAAGGGGCCATATGGCTACACCTTC.

The chain combines TRBV10-3 with TRBJ1-5, with D possibly matching TRBD1 (5 bases). This CDR3 is 16 amino acids long. The germline V gene encodes CDR1 ENHRY and CDR2 SYGVKD. Trimming took off 1 base at V and 6 bases at J, with 16 bases between the two ends. CDR3 loop: CAISEWSEGFPQPQHF. In DNA form, the CDR3 reads TGTGCCATCAGTGAGTGGTCGGAGGGGTTTCCTCAGCCCCAGCATTTT.

The V gene is TRBV28, the J gene TRBJ1-1; 8 bases are shared with TRBD1. CDR1 is MDHEN, CDR2 SYDVKM, per germline. Trimming took 4 bases from V and 10 from J; bases not matched to a gene: 8. The CDR3 length is 13 residues. CDR3 nucleotides: TGTGCCAGCAGTTCAGGGGGCGTAACGGCAGCTTTCTTT. Protein: CASSSGGVTAAFF. The whole variable domain, remainder taken from reference TRBV28 and TRBJ1-1, is DVKVTQSSRYLVKRTGEKVFLECVQDMDHENMFWYRQDPGLGLRLIYFSYDVKMKEKGDIPEGYSVSREKKERFSLILESASTNQTSMYLCASSSGGVTAAFFGQGTRLTVV.

The chain carries TRBV9 and TRBJ2-1; possible D gene TRBD1, 6 bases. The CDR3 covers 16 residues. V lost 3 bases and J 3 bases, leaving 16 bases between the germline ends. Germline-derived CDR1 and CDR2 are SGDLS and YYNGEE. CDR3 nucleotides: TGTGCCAGCAGCGCGTGGGGGCGGGTACTCTACAATGAGCAGTTCTTC. Amino acids: CASSAWGRVLYNEQFF.

V and J are TRBV4-3 and TRBJ1-4; TRBD1 agrees at 9 bases. The CDR3 consists of 15 residues. Germline V gives CDR1 LGHNA, CDR2 YSLEER. V dropped 5 bases and J dropped 4; count of bases not matched to a gene: 5. This chain's CDR3 is CASSYRGLDNEKLFF. DNA for the CDR3: TGCGCCAGCAGCTACAGGGGGCTGGATAATGAAAAACTGTTTTTT.

As for this clone: Other DNA sequences in this sample translate to the same CDR3. The chain couples TRBV9 to TRBJ2-1; D is possibly TRBD1 (6 bases). This CDR3 has 14 amino acids. V lost 0 bases to trimming and J lost 3 bases, with 7 bases between them. CDR1 is SGDLS, CDR2 YYNGEE, per germline. The CDR3 DNA follows: TGTGCCAGCAGCGTAGGAGGGGGCTACAATGAGCAGTTCTTC. Its protein product is CASSVGGGYNEQFF.

The chain joins TRBV10-1 to TRBJ1-1, with unresolved D. CDR3 length: 14 residues. Germline V lookup: CDR1 WNHNN, CDR2 SYGVQD (reference sequence). The V and J ends lost 3 bases and 1 base respectively, with 9 bases between them. Here the CDR3 reads CASSDGRRNTEAFF. CDR3 in DNA: TGCGCCAGCAGTGATGGCAGGCGGAACACTGAAGCTTTCTTT.

The V and J genes are TRBV4-3 and TRBJ1-1; D is ambiguous. Per the germline V gene, CDR1 is LGHNA and CDR2 is YSLEER. This CDR3 region has 15 residues. V lost 5 bases to trimming and J lost 4 bases, with 17 bases between them. CDR3 in DNA: TGCGCCAGCAGCTACTCGTCCGGCGGAGGCACTGAAGCTTTCTTT. Amino acid sequence: CASSYSSGGGTEAFF.

This clone was found a few times. The genes are TRBV9 and TRBJ1-2; D perhaps matches TRBD1 (5 bases). V lost 4 bases, J lost 3 bases, and 10 bases lay in between. Per germline, CDR1 SGDLS and CDR2 YYNGEE. The CDR3 loop spans 13 amino acids. This CDR3 reads CASSPRGDYGYTF. DNA of the CDR3: TGTGCCAGCAGCCCCCGGGGGGACTATGGCTACACCTTC.

This rearrangement joins TRBV5-1 to TRBJ2-2; 7 nucleotides match TRBD1. The CDR3 contains 17 residues. J was trimmed by 5 bases and V by 1 base; bases with no gene match: 11. Germline lookup yields CDR1 SGHRS and CDR2 YFSETQ. The CDR3 DNA follows: TGCGCCAGCAGCTTGTTCAGCCCCCGACAGGGAACCGGGGAGCTGTTTTTT. Amino acids: CASSLFSPRQGTGELFF.